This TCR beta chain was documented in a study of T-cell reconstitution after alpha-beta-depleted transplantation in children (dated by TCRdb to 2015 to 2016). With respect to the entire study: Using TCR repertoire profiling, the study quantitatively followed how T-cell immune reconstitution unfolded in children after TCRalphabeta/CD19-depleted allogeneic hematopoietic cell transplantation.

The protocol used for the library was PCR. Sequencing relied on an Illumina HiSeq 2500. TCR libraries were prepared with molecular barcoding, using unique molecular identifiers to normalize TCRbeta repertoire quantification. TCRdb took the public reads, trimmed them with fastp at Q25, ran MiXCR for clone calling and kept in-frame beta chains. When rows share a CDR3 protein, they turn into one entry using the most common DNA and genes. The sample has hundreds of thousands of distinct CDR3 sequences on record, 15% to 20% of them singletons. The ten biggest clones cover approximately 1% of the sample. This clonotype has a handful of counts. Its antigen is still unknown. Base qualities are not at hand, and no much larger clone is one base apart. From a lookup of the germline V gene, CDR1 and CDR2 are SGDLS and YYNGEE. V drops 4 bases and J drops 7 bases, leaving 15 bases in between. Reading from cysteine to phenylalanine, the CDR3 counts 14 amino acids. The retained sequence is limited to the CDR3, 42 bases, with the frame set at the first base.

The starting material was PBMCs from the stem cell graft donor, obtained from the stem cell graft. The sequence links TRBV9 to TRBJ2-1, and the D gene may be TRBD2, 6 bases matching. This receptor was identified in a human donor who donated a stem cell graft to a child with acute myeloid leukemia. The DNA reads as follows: TGTGCCAGCAGCTCGACCGGGACTTCGAATGAGCAGTTCTTC. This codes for CASSSTGTSNEQFF.